The 19 T cell receptor beta chains in this list originate from one sample, sequenced in a study of T cell repertoires in cytomegalovirus infection (dated by TCRdb to the late 2010s). Their specific antigens are unknown. The instrument was an Illumina HiSeq 1500. Starting from the raw public reads, TCRdb applied fastp trimming at Q25, assembled clones with MiXCR and retained in-frame beta chains. CDR3 protein sequences are deduplicated, and each keeps its most common genes and DNA. This sample comprises fewer than 900,000 distinct CDR3 sequences, around 29% of them detected only once. The ten largest clones take up around 13% of the sample. The treatment or condition tag for this specimen amounts to: in vitro stimulation with specific CMV peptide epitopes to enrich CMV-specific T cells. The sequencing used cultured CD8+ T cells from PBMCs, collected from culture after CMV antigen stimulation. The receptor source for this set is a human donor in good health (CMV status not recorded). Some clones in this sample may be carry-over from other donors' samples.

The chain uses TRBV6-6 and TRBJ1-2; D call uncertain. The V gene lost 3 bases and the J gene lost 4 bases, with 15 bases spanning the gap. This CDR3 is built from 15 residues. Germline V gene lookup returns CDR1 MNHNY and CDR2 SVGAGI (reference sequence). CDR3 residues: CASSYIPSDFYGYTF. The CDR3 DNA reads TGTGCCAGCAGTTATATACCTTCGGACTTCTATGGCTACACCTTC.

The sample holds many counts of this clonotype. The chain combines TRBV7-2 with TRBJ2-3; 15 positions match TRBD2. The CDR3 totals 16 residues. V was clipped by 5 bases and J by 5 bases; unmatched bases: 5. From germline, CDR1 is SGHTA and CDR2 FQGNSA. CDR3 in amino acids: CASSPWTSGGEDTQYF. The CDR3 DNA reads TGTGCCAGCAGCCCGTGGACTAGCGGGGGGGAAGATACGCAGTATTTT.

The CDR3 DNA reads as TGTGCCAGTAGTATTGGCAGGGAGGGCACTGAAGCTTTCTTT. Translating it yields CASSIGREGTEAFF. The chain carries TRBV19 and TRBJ1-1; D might be TRBD1 (5 bases). Trimming left V 3 bases short and J 4 bases short, with 12 bases between. CDR1 and CDR2 (germline): LNHDA, SQIVND (reference sequence). The CDR3 totals 14 residues.

This clonotype has a handful of counts. V and J are TRBV7-2 and TRBJ2-7; 8 bases are a match to TRBD1. V lost 4 bases to trimming and J lost 3 bases; unmatched junction nucleotides: 5. CDR3 length: 14 amino acids. Germline CDR1 is SGHTA and CDR2 is FQGNSA. The CDR3 DNA sequence: TGTGCCAGCAGCTACTCCAGGGGGCACTACGAGCAGTACGTC. It is translated as CASSYSRGHYEQYV.

The chain combines TRBV11-2 with TRBJ1-4, with no clear D. Germline V CDR1 and CDR2: SGHAT, FQNNGV. This CDR3 region has 16 residues. The V end lost 2 bases, the J end lost 3 bases, and 13 bases lay between the germline ends. CDR3 sequence: CASSLTTWRPNEKLFF. As DNA, the CDR3 is TGTGCCAGCAGCTTAACTACATGGAGGCCTAATGAAAAACTGTTTTTT.

CDR3 sequence: CASSPDTSSYNSPLHF. The CDR3 DNA is TGTGCCAGCAGCCCGGACACCTCCTCATATAATTCACCCCTCCACTTT. The chain uses TRBV7-6 and TRBJ1-6, with a possible D match to TRBD1 (5 bases). CDR1 is SGHVS, CDR2 FNYEAQ, per germline. The CDR3 totals 16 residues. V was cut by 5 bases and J by 4 bases, with 15 bases left in between.

This chain links TRBV12-3 or TRBV12-4 with TRBJ2-1; D gene ambiguous. This CDR3 contains 13 residues. The V and J ends lost 1 base and 8 bases respectively, with 9 bases between them. The CDR3 protein is CASSLGWLHEQFF. The CDR3 nucleotides are TGTGCCAGCAGTTTAGGGTGGTTGCATGAGCAGTTCTTC.

The CDR3 loop is CASGLDYNEQFF. As DNA, the CDR3 is TGTGCTAGTGGTTTGGACTACAATGAGCAGTTCTTC. V usage is TRBV12-5 and J usage is TRBJ2-1; D remains ambiguous. The CDR3 has 12 amino acids. V lost 1 base, J lost 3 bases, and 1 base lay in between. Germline CDR1 is LGHNT and CDR2 is FRNRAP.

J is TRBJ2-5 and V is TRBV27; no definite D call. The CDR3 runs to 15 residues. Germline-derived CDR1 and CDR2 are MNHEY and SMNVEV (reference sequence). Deletions cut 6 bases from V and 5 bases from J, with 19 bases between. Here the CDR3 DNA reads TGTGCCAGCAGGCCCTCCTGGGGTTCTGGGGAGACCCAGTACTTC. It is translated as CASRPSWGSGETQYF.

The chain is built from TRBV29-1 and TRBJ1-1; D is uncertain. V was clipped by 3 bases and J by 1 base, with 9 bases between them. The germline gives CDR1 SQVTM, CDR2 ANQGSEA. The CDR3 totals 13 residues. The CDR3 coding sequence is TGCAGCGTTGAGTCGGGAAGGAACACTGAAGCTTTCTTT. Encoded protein: CSVESGRNTEAFF.

This clonotype was counted between two and nine times. The chain links TRBV4-1 to TRBJ1-1, with TRBD1 as a possible D gene (5 bases). Trimming took 10 bases from V and 3 from J, leaving 15 bases between them. This CDR3 comprises 13 residues. CDR1 and CDR2 from the germline V gene are MGHRA and YSYEKL. CDR3 nucleotide sequence: TGCGCCACCACAGGAGAGGGATACACTGAAGCTTTCTTT. It yields the protein CATTGEGYTEAFF.

V and J are TRBV12-3 or TRBV12-4 and TRBJ1-3; D is unclear. V dropped 3 bases and J dropped 4 bases, with 16 bases sitting between them. The CDR3 contains 16 residues. In DNA form, the CDR3 reads TGTGCCAGCAGTTTCCGGGTCCCCGGACCAGGAAACACCATATATTTT. Translated, it gives CASSFRVPGPGNTIYF.

V usage is TRBV7-9 and J usage is TRBJ2-3; possible D gene TRBD1, 6 bases. V dropped 0 bases and J dropped 0 bases, with 10 bases sitting between them. Per the germline V gene, CDR1 is SEHNR and CDR2 is FQNEAQ (reference sequence). The CDR3 is 16 amino acids. CDR3 sequence reads: CASSLARGSSTDTQYF. CDR3 DNA: TGTGCCAGCAGCTTAGCGAGGGGGTCAAGCACAGATACGCAGTATTTT.

CDR3 sequence: CASSPLGRIGTGELFF. The CDR3 nucleotides are TGTGCCAGCAGCCCATTGGGCAGAATAGGCACCGGGGAGCTGTTTTTT. The chain uses TRBV7-6 and TRBJ2-2; D gene ambiguous. The V gene lost 5 bases and the J gene lost 4 bases, with 17 bases spanning the gap. This CDR3 contains 16 residues. The germline gives CDR1 SGHVS, CDR2 FNYEAQ.

This clonotype was seen more than once but under ten times. The chain is built from TRBV28 and TRBJ1-3; D is uncertain. The CDR3 sequence is 14 residues long. The germline CDR1 and CDR2 sequences are MDHEN and SYDVKM. Trimming shortened V by 2 bases and J by 4 bases, and 9 bases separated the two germline ends. CDR3 protein: CASSLPSLGNTIYF. In DNA, the CDR3 is TGTGCCAGCAGTTTACCCTCCCTCGGAAACACCATATATTTT.

This clonotype has just one count. V and J are TRBV13 and TRBJ2-1; D is unresolved. The length of the CDR3 is 11 residues. Germline lookup yields CDR1 PRHDT and CDR2 FYEKMQ (reference sequence). V lost 3 bases and J lost 11, with 8 bases in between. The CDR3 sequence: CASSFGQQQFF. The CDR3 DNA follows: TGTGCCAGCAGCTTCGGGCAACAGCAGTTCTTC.

The chain links TRBV27 to TRBJ1-2; TRBD1 might be the D (5 bases). This CDR3 contains 13 residues. Between the trimmed V and J ends, which lost 5 bases and 7 bases, there was a span of 14 bases. Germline V gives CDR1 MNHEY, CDR2 SMNVEV (reference sequence). The CDR3 coding sequence is TGTGCCAGCAGTCAGAGGGGTACCTTTGGCTACACCTTC. Amino acids: CASSQRGTFGYTF.

This clonotype was seen a few times. This chain uses TRBV6-5 with TRBJ2-2; D is possibly TRBD1 (6 bases). V lost 8 bases and J lost 3, with 13 bases in between. Germline lookup yields CDR1 MNHEY and CDR2 SVGAGI. There are 14 residues in the CDR3. For the CDR3, the DNA is TGTGCCAGCGGTCGGACAGACGACACCGGGGAGCTGTTTTTT. Its translation: CASGRTDDTGELFF.

The chain uses TRBV7-9 and TRBJ2-7; D is ambiguous. Per the germline V gene, CDR1 is SEHNR and CDR2 is FQNEAQ (reference sequence). The CDR3 is made up of 13 amino acids. The V gene lost 4 bases and the J gene lost 5 bases, with 12 bases spanning the gap. The CDR3 loop is CASSSRRAHEQYF. As DNA, the CDR3 is TGTGCCAGCAGCTCAAGGCGTGCCCACGAGCAGTACTTC.